Listed below are T cell receptor beta chains from one sample, sequenced in a study of cytomegalovirus exposure and HLA in healthy donors. Profiling relied on immunoSEQ multiplex PCR, and the TCRdb table lists in-frame clones only, not all of them. Here the sample spans approximately 160,000 clones, about 88% being singletons. Sample: PBMCs. The receptors originated from a young woman in good health and CMV-seronegative. The CDR3 runs from the conserved cysteine through the conserved F or W. A D gene is named only where the DNA matches it firmly. The listing skips clone size in some rows; elsewhere it reads once, few, many or a size class.

CDR3 length	J gene	D gene	clone size	V gene	CDR3 DNA	CDR3 protein
15	TRBJ1-4	NA	NA	TRBV7-2	TGTGCCAGCAGCTTAACACAACAGGCTAATGAAAAACTGTTTTTT	CASSLTQQANEKLFF
14	TRBJ2-5	NA	NA	TRBV27	TGTGCCAGCAGTACACCGGGACTGGGGGAGACCCAGTACTTC	CASSTPGLGETQYF
14	TRBJ2-7	NA	NA	TRBV10-3	TGTGCCATCAGGGGGGGGACAGGCTCCTACGAGCAGTACTTC	CAIRGGTGSYEQYF
16	TRBJ2-5	TRBD1	NA	TRBV6-1	TGTGCCAGCAGTGCTCGGGACAGAAAGTACCAAGAGACCCAGTACTTC	CASSARDRKYQETQYF
16	TRBJ1-2	TRBD1	NA	TRBV10-3	TGTGCCATCCCCGGGACAGGGGACCGCGGGGACTATGGCTACACCTTC	CAIPGTGDRGDYGYTF
13	TRBJ1-2	TRBD1	few	TRBV29-1	TGCAGCGTATGGGCGCAGGGGGACTATGGCTACACCTTC	CSVWAQGDYGYTF
16	TRBJ2-1	TRBD2	once	TRBV27	TGTGCCAGCAGCACGATAGCGGGAGGCCGGGTCCCTGAGCAGTTCTTC	CASSTIAGGRVPEQFF
17	TRBJ2-2	NA	once	TRBV5-1	TGCGCCAGCAGCCCGATCACAGGGATCGGGAACACCGGGGAGCTGTTTTTT	CASSPITGIGNTGELFF
13	TRBJ2-7	NA	once	TRBV5-4	TGTGCCAGCAGCTTGGACAGCCTGTACGAGCAGTACTTC	CASSLDSLYEQYF
13	TRBJ2-5	NA	NA	TRBV15	TGTGCCACCAGCAGCTCAAGGGGAGAGACCCAGTACTTC	CATSSSRGETQYF
11	TRBJ2-3	NA	NA	TRBV19	TGTGCCAGTAGTAGGAGAGATACGCAGTATTTT	CASSRRDTQYF
16	TRBJ1-1	TRBD1	NA	TRBV6-6	TGTGCCAGCAGTTACCCTTTCGACAGGGTCCCGGGGGAAGCTTTCTTT	CASSYPFDRVPGEAFF
14	TRBJ1-1	NA	NA	TRBV15	TGTGCCACCAGGGGCACAGGCGATAACACTGAAGCTTTCTTT	CATRGTGDNTEAFF
14	TRBJ2-7	NA	once	TRBV4-3	TGCGCCAGCAGCCAAGAGATGTCAGGCTACGAGCAGTACTTC	CASSQEMSGYEQYF
13	TRBJ1-1	NA	NA	TRBV7-9	TGTGCCAGCAGCTTCAGGGAGAACACTGAAGCTTTCTTT	CASSFRENTEAFF
15	TRBJ2-7	TRBD2	NA	TRBV19	TGTGCCACCCCGCCTACCGGGACTAGACACTACGAGCAGTACTTC	CATPPTGTRHYEQYF
18	TRBJ1-2	TRBD1	NA	TRBV6-4	TGTGCCATCAGGGGGCACTCAGGGACAGGAAACCCTAACTATGGCTACACCTTC	CAIRGHSGTGNPNYGYTF
13	TRBJ1-2	NA	NA	TRBV6-1	TGTGCCAGCAGTGAAGACGGGGTTGATGGCTACACCTTC	CASSEDGVDGYTF
17	TRBJ2-1	NA	NA	TRBV19	TGTGCCAGTCACCCAATACACCTACAGGGATCCTACAATGAGCAGTTCTTC	CASHPIHLQGSYNEQFF
8	TRBJ2-5	NA	NA	TRBV6-5	TGTGCCAGCAGCCTTCGGGACTTC	CASSLRDF
14	TRBJ2-1	NA	NA	TRBV7-2	TGTGCCAGCACCCCCTCGTTCCCCGGCAATGAGCAGTTCTTC	CASTPSFPGNEQFF
15	TRBJ2-7	NA	NA	TRBV5-8	TGTGCCAGCAGCTTGAGACCGGGATCGGGAAGGGAGCAGTACTTC	CASSLRPGSGREQYF
18	TRBJ2-3	TRBD1	NA	TRBV29-1	TGCAGCGTTGCGGGCCACCTCCACTCGGACAGGGTCGCAGATACGCAGTATTTT	CSVAGHLHSDRVADTQYF
16	TRBJ2-1	TRBD2	NA	TRBV5-1	TGCGCCAGCAGTCTATTAGCGGGGGAGCCTGTAAGAGAGCAGTTCTTC	CASSLLAGEPVREQFF
15	TRBJ2-1	NA	NA	TRBV18	TGTGCCAGCTCATCTCCTAGCCCTGGATTGAATGAGCAGTTCTTC	CASSSPSPGLNEQFF
12	TRBJ1-2	NA	NA	TRBV6-5	TGTGCCAGCAGCTCGACTGCTCAAGGCTACACCTTC	CASSSTAQGYTF
12	TRBJ2-7	TRBD2	NA	TRBV2	TGTGCCAGCTTCCACGGGGGGGACGAGCAGTACTTC	CASFHGGDEQYF
16	TRBJ2-3	NA	NA	TRBV7-2	TGTGCCAGCAGCATTGTAGCGGCCGCTAGCACAGATACGCAGTATTTT	CASSIVAAASTDTQYF